This T cell receptor beta chain is from a study of graft-versus-host responses after intestinal transplantation. The data were produced by immunoSEQ multiplex PCR, yet TCRdb's version contains in-frame clones alone and is incomplete. The data contain more than 100,000 clones, about 95% of them singletons. Germline CDR1 and CDR2: SEHNR and FQNEAQ (reference sequence). This CDR3 is built from 15 residues. V lost 4 bases and J lost 3, with 16 bases in between. In the case of this clone: What it binds is not known.

This material consisted of unstimulated CD8+ T cells sorted from spleen or lymph node cells, taken before intestinal transplant. The chain uses TRBV7-9 and TRBJ2-7, with a weak D call TRBD1 (6 bases). The sequence was collected from a human donor who received an intestinal transplant. CDR3 region: CASSSRDTPSYEQYF. CDR3 DNA sequence: TGTGCCAGCAGCTCTAGGGACACCCCCAGCTACGAGCAGTACTTC. Variable domain in full (rest from reference TRBV7-9 and TRBJ2-7): DTGVSQNPRHKITKRGQNVTFRCDPISEHNRLYWYRQTLGQGPEFLTYFQNEAQLEKSRLLSDRFSAERPKGSFSTLEIQRTEQGDSAMYLCASSSRDTPSYEQYFGPGTRLTVT.